These 16 T cell receptor beta chains came from one sample sequenced in a study of blood T cell repertoires in COVID-19. The repertoire was sequenced with immunoSEQ multiplex PCR; TCRdb's copy has only in-frame clones and lacks some. Among some 150,000 clones listed, about 80% were seen once. The sequenced sample was peripheral blood. These receptors all come from a human donor in a cohort sampled during active COVID-19.

The chain employs TRBV7-2 and TRBJ1-4, with a weak D call TRBD1 (6 bases). V dropped 6 bases and J dropped 6 bases, with 14 bases sitting between them. From germline, CDR1 is SGHTA and CDR2 FQGNSA. The CDR3 runs to 14 residues. The CDR3 loop is CASSFDRTYEKLFF. Here the CDR3 DNA reads TGTGCCAGCAGTTTTGACAGGACCTATGAAAAACTGTTTTTT.

The CDR3 protein is CASGVFRDRGLVSTEAFF. In DNA form, the CDR3 reads TGTGCCAGCGGAGTTTTCCGGGACAGGGGTTTGGTGAGCACTGAAGCTTTCTTT. The chain uses TRBV6-8 and TRBJ1-1; 10 bases are shared with TRBD1. Germline trimming cut 8 bases from V and 4 bases from J; bases unmatched to any gene: 19. Germline loops: CDR1 MNHGY, CDR2 SAAAGT. There are 18 residues in the CDR3.

The chain uses TRBV5-1 and TRBJ1-6, with 10 bases fitting TRBD1. CDR1 and CDR2 from the germline V gene are SGHRS and YFSETQ. Trimming removed 3 bases from V and 10 bases from J; junction bases left unmatched: 7. This CDR3 has 15 amino acids. DNA for the CDR3: TGCGCCAGCAGCTCGACCGGGACAGGGGAATCACCCCTCCACTTT. This gives the protein CASSSTGTGESPLHF.

The rearrangement joins TRBV9 to TRBJ2-7; the D gene is possibly TRBD2 (6 bases). The CDR3 runs to 16 residues. Germline CDR1 reads SGDLS; CDR2 reads YYNGEE. V dropped 2 bases and J dropped 0 bases, with 15 bases sitting between them. DNA of the CDR3: TGTGCCAGCAGCGTGGAGGGGACTTTTAGCTCCTACGAGCAGTACTTC. It specifies CASSVEGTFSSYEQYF. The whole variable domain, filled in from reference TRBV9 and TRBJ2-7, reads DSGVTQTPKHLITATGQRVTLRCSPRSGDLSVYWYQQSLDQGLQFLIQYYNGEERAKGNILERFSAQQFPDLHSELNLSSLELGDSALYFCASSVEGTFSSYEQYFGPGTRLTVT.

This chain uses TRBV28 with TRBJ1-1; D remains unclear. V was cut by 6 bases and J by 1 base, with 9 bases left in between. There are 13 residues in the CDR3. The germline V gene encodes CDR1 MDHEN and CDR2 SYDVKM. The CDR3 DNA follows: TGTGCCAGCAGAGCGGACGGGAACACTGAAGCTTTCTTT. Translated, it gives CASRADGNTEAFF.

V is TRBV30 and J is TRBJ2-1; weak D call: TRBD1 (6 bases). CDR3 length: 14 amino acids. V was pared by 2 bases and J by 9 bases, with 17 bases between. Germline V gives CDR1 GTSNPN, CDR2 SVGIG (reference sequence). CDR3 coding DNA: TGTGCCTGGAGTAAAATGGTAGGGGGAGCTGAGCAGTTCTTC. It encodes CAWSKMVGGAEQFF.

The rearrangement uses TRBV2 and TRBJ2-7; D is unclear. Trimming removed 5 bases from V and 2 bases from J, with 7 bases in between. CDR1 is SNHLY, CDR2 FYNNEI, per germline. CDR3 size: 12 residues. The CDR3 spells CASSWATYEQYF. The CDR3, as DNA: TGTGCCAGCAGTTGGGCGACCTACGAGCAGTACTTC.

The chain joins TRBV5-1 to TRBJ1-6; 8 bases agree with TRBD1. CDR1 is SGHRS, CDR2 YFSETQ, per germline. This CDR3 is built from 16 residues. V was clipped by 2 bases and J by 5 bases; unmatched bases: 6. The CDR3 region is CASSFTGGSNNSPLHF. DNA of the CDR3: TGCGCCAGCAGCTTTACAGGGGGAAGCAATAATTCACCCCTCCACTTT.

This chain uses TRBV5-1 with TRBJ2-5; 8 bases align to TRBD1. Germline V gives CDR1 SGHRS, CDR2 YFSETQ. With V trimmed by 3 bases and J by 4 bases, 5 bases remained unmatched. The CDR3 runs 14 residues. The CDR3 DNA sequence: TGCGCCAGCAGCTCTTTAACAGGGGGAGAGACCCAGTACTTC. Protein: CASSSLTGGETQYF.

There are a few counts of this clone. The rearrangement uses TRBV6-5 and TRBJ2-5, with 9 bases lining up with TRBD1. V shed 7 bases and J 6 bases; nucleotides not matched to a gene: 9. CDR1 is MNHEY and CDR2 is SVGAGI in the germline V gene. CDR3 size: 14 residues. CDR3 bases: TGTGCCAGCACCTACGGACAGGGGTGGCAGACCCAGTACTTC. Translated, it gives CASTYGQGWQTQYF.

This chain links TRBV6-1 with TRBJ1-5; D might be TRBD1 (6 bases). The CDR3 runs to 14 residues. V lost 5 bases, J lost 4 bases, and 12 bases lay in between. Germline values: CDR1 MNHNS, CDR2 SASEGT. The CDR3 coding sequence is TGTGCCAGCAGTCCCTTCGGGACAAATCAGCCCCAGCATTTT. Translation: CASSPFGTNQPQHF.

The gene calls are TRBV3-1 (or the pseudogene TRBV3-2) and TRBJ2-5; 7 positions agree with TRBD2. The CDR3 has 14 amino acids. Germline V gene lookup returns CDR1 LGHDT and CDR2 YNNKEL (reference sequence). The ends lost 4 bases at V and 2 bases at J; junction bases unmatched: 4. This chain's CDR3 is CASSPSGRQETQYF. The CDR3 coding sequence is TGTGCCAGCAGCCCCTCCGGGAGGCAAGAGACCCAGTACTTC.

CDR3 sequence: CASSQVAGPAHSPLHF. CDR3 sequence (DNA): TGTGCCAGCAGCCAAGTTGCGGGACCCGCACATTCACCCCTCCACTTT. The V gene is TRBV3-1 (or the pseudogene TRBV3-2), the J gene TRBJ1-6; D may be TRBD1 (5 bases). The CDR3 is 16 amino acids. Germline CDR1 is LGHDT and CDR2 is YNNKEL (reference sequence). The V and J ends lost 1 base and 8 bases respectively, with 15 bases between them.

The V and J genes are TRBV10-3 and TRBJ2-7, with unresolved D. The CDR3 contains 14 residues. Germline V gene lookup returns CDR1 ENHRY and CDR2 SYGVKD. Trimming pared 5 bases from V and 0 bases from J, leaving 11 bases between. The CDR3 DNA follows: TGTGCCATCAGTTTCAGTGACACCTCCTACGAGCAGTACTTC. Translating it yields CAISFSDTSYEQYF.

This chain uses TRBV25-1 with TRBJ1-1; 9 positions match TRBD1. J gave up 4 bases and V 0 bases, and 6 bases lay outside the gene matches. CDR3 length: 16 amino acids. Germline V gene sequence: CDR1 MGHDK, CDR2 SYGVNS. The DNA for the CDR3 is TGTGCCAGCAGTGAATATATCGGGACAGGGTCCACTGAAGCTTTCTTT. Protein sequence: CASSEYIGTGSTEAFF.

The chain carries TRBV18 and TRBJ2-1; 10 nucleotides align to TRBD2. Trimming removed 0 bases from V and 2 bases from J; junction bases left unmatched: 4. CDR3 length: 17 amino acids. Germline V lookup: CDR1 KGHSH, CDR2 LQKENI. CDR3 amino acids: CASSPPGLAGAYNEQFF. CDR3 coding DNA: TGTGCCAGCTCACCACCGGGGCTAGCGGGAGCCTACAATGAGCAGTTCTTC.